This is a list of T cell receptor beta chains from one sample in a study of ipilimumab plus nivolumab after autologous stem cell transplantation. Profiling relied on immunoSEQ multiplex PCR, and the TCRdb table lists in-frame clones only, not all of them. The top ten clones hold 0.88% of a sample with around 45,000 clones, 70% to 90% of them seen once. Here the sequenced sample was PBMCs, taken in a trial of ipilimumab plus nivolumab as post-transplant consolidation. These receptors all stem from a male donor with multiple myeloma. CDR3s include the opening cysteine and the closing phenylalanine or tryptophan. Fields, in order: J gene, D gene, V gene, clone size, CDR3 DNA, CDR3 protein. A D gene is named only where the DNA matches it firmly. Size is stated for part of the rows, as once, few or many counts, or as a class when the clone is expanded.

J gene: TRBJ2-7
D gene: NA
V gene: TRBV18
clone size: NA
CDR3 DNA: TGTGCCAGCTCACCACCCGCAGGGACGGGTCACGAGCAGTACTTC
CDR3 protein: CASSPPAGTGHEQYF

J gene: TRBJ1-5
D gene: NA
V gene: TRBV6-5
clone size: NA
CDR3 DNA: TGTGCCAGCAGTGGAGGGGGGGGCCTGGGACAGCCCCAGCATTTT
CDR3 protein: CASSGGGGLGQPQHF

J gene: TRBJ1-2
D gene: NA
V gene: TRBV7-9
clone size: NA
CDR3 DNA: TGTGCCACCACAGGCGCCAACTATGGCTACACCTTC
CDR3 protein: CATTGANYGYTF

J gene: TRBJ2-3
D gene: NA
V gene: TRBV10-1
clone size: NA
CDR3 DNA: TGCGCCACCTCCCAGGCTGGCACAGATACGCAGTATTTT
CDR3 protein: CATSQAGTDTQYF

J gene: TRBJ2-7
D gene: NA
V gene: TRBV18
clone size: NA
CDR3 DNA: TGTGCCAGCTCACCACCGAGTGACTACGAGCAGTACTTC
CDR3 protein: CASSPPSDYEQYF

J gene: TRBJ1-2
D gene: NA
V gene: TRBV11-2
clone size: NA
CDR3 DNA: TGTGCCAGCAGCTTCGGCGAGGGTTATGGCTACACCTTC
CDR3 protein: CASSFGEGYGYTF

J gene: TRBJ1-4
D gene: NA
V gene: TRBV5-1
clone size: NA
CDR3 DNA: TGCGCCAGCAGCTCTAACAGTAACGCTAATGAAAAACTGTTTTTT
CDR3 protein: CASSSNSNANEKLFF

J gene: TRBJ2-7
D gene: TRBD2
V gene: TRBV4-1
clone size: NA
CDR3 DNA: TGCGCCAGCAGCCAAGACCCCCCGAAACTAGCGGGAGGCTCATACGAGCAGTACTTC
CDR3 protein: CASSQDPPKLAGGSYEQYF

J gene: TRBJ1-2
D gene: NA
V gene: TRBV2
clone size: NA
CDR3 DNA: TGTGCCACCGGTCCCCCCGACGGCTACACCTTC
CDR3 protein: CATGPPDGYTF

J gene: TRBJ1-4
D gene: NA
V gene: TRBV2
clone size: NA
CDR3 DNA: TGTGCCAGCAGTGTCGGCTATGCAACTAATGAAAAACTGTTTTTT
CDR3 protein: CASSVGYATNEKLFF

J gene: TRBJ2-7
D gene: NA
V gene: TRBV2
clone size: NA
CDR3 DNA: TGTGCCAGCAGTGATACGGACAGAGTAGGCGAGCAGTACTTC
CDR3 protein: CASSDTDRVGEQYF

J gene: TRBJ2-7
D gene: NA
V gene: TRBV28
clone size: NA
CDR3 DNA: TGTGCCAGCTGGACTACTCAGACCTACGAGCAGTACTTC
CDR3 protein: CASWTTQTYEQYF

J gene: TRBJ2-3
D gene: TRBD2
V gene: TRBV9
clone size: NA
CDR3 DNA: TGTGCCAGCAGCGTAGTCGGGAGGGAAGATACGCAGTATTTT
CDR3 protein: CASSVVGREDTQYF

J gene: TRBJ2-5
D gene: TRBD1
V gene: TRBV7-9
clone size: few
CDR3 DNA: TGTGCCAGCAGCTTACTACGGGACAGCCTACAAGAGACCCAGTACTTC
CDR3 protein: CASSLLRDSLQETQYF

J gene: TRBJ1-3
D gene: NA
V gene: TRBV6-1
clone size: NA
CDR3 DNA: TGTGCCAGCAGTGGGAGGCTCTCTGGAAACACCATATATTTT
CDR3 protein: CASSGRLSGNTIYF

J gene: TRBJ1-2
D gene: NA
V gene: TRBV19
clone size: NA
CDR3 DNA: TGTGCCAGTAGTATAGGCCCAGGGACGGATGGCTACACCTTC
CDR3 protein: CASSIGPGTDGYTF

J gene: TRBJ2-7
D gene: NA
V gene: TRBV6-5
clone size: NA
CDR3 DNA: TGTGCCAGCAGTTACTCAACGGACGGGTACGAGCAGTACTTC
CDR3 protein: CASSYSTDGYEQYF

J gene: TRBJ2-7
D gene: NA
V gene: TRBV18
clone size: NA
CDR3 DNA: TGTGCCAGCTCACCATACCCCGCGAGCGAGCAGTACTTC
CDR3 protein: CASSPYPASEQYF

J gene: TRBJ1-3
D gene: NA
V gene: TRBV25-1
clone size: NA
CDR3 DNA: TGTGCCAGCAGTGATCTGTCTCGTCACACCATATATTTT
CDR3 protein: CASSDLSRHTIYF

J gene: TRBJ2-7
D gene: NA
V gene: TRBV2
clone size: NA
CDR3 DNA: TGTGCCAGCAGCCCAAATGGCTACGAGCAGTACTTC
CDR3 protein: CASSPNGYEQYF

J gene: TRBJ2-1
D gene: NA
V gene: TRBV28
clone size: NA
CDR3 DNA: TGTGCCAGCAGCCCTGGGCAGGACGCCTACAATGAGCAGTTCTTC
CDR3 protein: CASSPGQDAYNEQFF

J gene: TRBJ1-2
D gene: NA
V gene: TRBV5-4
clone size: NA
CDR3 DNA: TGTGCCAGCAGCCTGCCGACGGGGAGGAGAAAGGTGGAGGGCTACACCTTC
CDR3 protein: CASSLPTGRRKVEGYTF

J gene: TRBJ2-3
D gene: NA
V gene: TRBV7-3
clone size: NA
CDR3 DNA: TGTGCCAGCAGCTACGCGGGGCTAAACCGGACAGATACGCAGTATTTT
CDR3 protein: CASSYAGLNRTDTQYF

J gene: TRBJ1-1
D gene: NA
V gene: TRBV15
clone size: NA
CDR3 DNA: TGTGCCACCAGCTCGCAAAGTCCTAAACTGCTCCTTGAAGCTTTCTTT
CDR3 protein: CATSSQSPKLLLEAFF

J gene: TRBJ2-1
D gene: TRBD1
V gene: TRBV12-5
clone size: NA
CDR3 DNA: TGTGCTAGTGGTTTGGTTAGGGGGCTAACAAGCATTGATGAGCAGTTCTTC
CDR3 protein: CASGLVRGLTSIDEQFF

J gene: TRBJ1-5
D gene: TRBD1
V gene: TRBV29-1
clone size: NA
CDR3 DNA: TGCAGCGTTGGAGGAATTACAGGGGATCAGCCCCAGCATTTT
CDR3 protein: CSVGGITGDQPQHF

J gene: TRBJ1-4
D gene: NA
V gene: TRBV28
clone size: NA
CDR3 DNA: TGTGCCAGCAGTTCTCCATGGGGGCATGCTAATGAAAAACTGTTTTTT
CDR3 protein: CASSSPWGHANEKLFF

J gene: TRBJ2-7
D gene: TRBD1
V gene: TRBV25-1
clone size: NA
CDR3 DNA: TGTGCCAGCAGTGTGGGACAGGGGGCCTACGAGCAGTACTTC
CDR3 protein: CASSVGQGAYEQYF

J gene: TRBJ2-3
D gene: NA
V gene: TRBV4-3
clone size: NA
CDR3 DNA: TGCGCCAGCAGCCAAGAACGGGGGGCGTCAGATACGCAGTATTTT
CDR3 protein: CASSQERGASDTQYF

J gene: TRBJ2-3
D gene: NA
V gene: TRBV19
clone size: NA
CDR3 DNA: TGTGCCAGTAGTATAGATCATGGGCCTACCTCGGGCACAGATACGCAGTATTTT
CDR3 protein: CASSIDHGPTSGTDTQYF

J gene: TRBJ2-2
D gene: TRBD1
V gene: TRBV5-1
clone size: few
CDR3 DNA: TGCGCCAGCACCGACCAAGGGACAGTCACCGGGGAGCTGTTTTTT
CDR3 protein: CASTDQGTVTGELFF

J gene: TRBJ1-3
D gene: NA
V gene: TRBV19
clone size: NA
CDR3 DNA: TGTGCCACCTCGACTGCCAGCTCTGGAAACACCATATATTTT
CDR3 protein: CATSTASSGNTIYF